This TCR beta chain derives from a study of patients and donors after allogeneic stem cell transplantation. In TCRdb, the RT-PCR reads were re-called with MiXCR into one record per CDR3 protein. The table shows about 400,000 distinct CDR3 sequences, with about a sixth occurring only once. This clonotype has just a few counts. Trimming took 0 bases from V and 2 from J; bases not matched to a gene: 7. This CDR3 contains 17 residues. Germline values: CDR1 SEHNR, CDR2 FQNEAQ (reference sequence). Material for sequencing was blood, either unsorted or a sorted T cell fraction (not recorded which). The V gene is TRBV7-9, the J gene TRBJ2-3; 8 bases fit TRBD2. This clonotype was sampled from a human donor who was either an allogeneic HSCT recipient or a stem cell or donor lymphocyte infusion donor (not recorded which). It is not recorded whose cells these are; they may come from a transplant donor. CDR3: CASSLALAGLSTDTQYF. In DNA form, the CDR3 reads TGTGCCAGCAGCTTAGCTTTAGCGGGACTTTCCACAGATACGCAGTATTTT.